The sequence of this TCR beta chain was determined in a study of shared clonotypes between healthy human individuals. About the study: The plates for each donor numbered three CD4 naive, three CD4 memory, two CD8 naive and one CD8 memory. Study-wide results and limits: Between several donors, naive CD4 clonotypes were shared at a level of around 4.9%.

The trim removed 8 bases at V and 3 bases at J, leaving 15 bases unmatched. The CDR3 extends over 17 amino acids. Germline loops: CDR1 SGHAT, CDR2 FQNNGV. Assay runs were performed at deep level. Measured with immunoSEQ multiplex PCR; TCRdb has only the in-frame clones, and not every one. Of some 680,000 clones listed, 60% to 75% are singletons. Investigators divided CD4+ cells into CD45RA+ naive and CD45RA-negative memory subsets. With regard to this clone: Its antigen remains unknown.

This clonotype was sampled from a woman aged 30 to 39 in good health. The V and J genes are TRBV11-2 and TRBJ2-3; TRBD2 agrees at 9 bases. Sequencing was done on a sample of memory CD4+ T cells sorted from blood. Indicated subset: CD45RA-negative fraction. The CDR3 nucleotides are TGTGCCAGCGGTGGGGGTAGCGGGAGCCTCGATACAGATACGCAGTATTTT. Translated: CASGGGSGSLDTDTQYF.